Below, one TCR beta chain is given with its context. What it binds is unknown. This entry comes from a study of T cell clones after liver transplantation. Study-wide findings and caveats: Migration into the graft, not deletion, may explain lost graft donor-reactive T cells.

Libraries were prepared by immunoSEQ multiplex PCR; TCRdb keeps only in-frame clonotypes and omits some of them. The repertoire holds around 100,000 clones, with around 80% as singletons. V lost 0 bases, J lost 6 bases, and 5 bases stayed unmatched. This CDR3 spans 16 amino acids. Germline loops: CDR1 SGDLS, CDR2 YYNGEE. The sequence was collected from a human patient who received a liver transplant. Some of these T cells may belong to the graft donor. The genes are TRBV9 and TRBJ2-2; 10 bases match TRBD2. The specimen was CD4+ T cells from blood, collected approximately 50 months after liver transplant. The CDR3 spells CASSVVLAGAAGELFF. CDR3 nucleotides: TGTGCCAGCAGCGTAGTCCTAGCGGGAGCCGCCGGGGAGCTGTTTTTT.